This TCR beta chain was identified during a study of cytomegalovirus exposure and HLA in healthy donors. Assay used: immunoSEQ multiplex PCR; TCRdb lists only in-frame clones, some missing. The sample contains over 200,000 clones, around 87% of which appear only once. Study results and caveats: The listing of 150 to 200 TCR beta chains classed them as cytomegalovirus-associated. In vitro checks showed that three CMV-associated chains really do target CMV antigens. Subsequent analysis revealed that first-cohort TCR clusters tended to co-occur in the 130 or so validation repertoires.

This CDR3 spans 15 amino acids. The V and J ends lost 1 base and 3 bases respectively, with 12 bases between them. Germline V gives CDR1 SNHLY, CDR2 FYNNEI. This clone showed up just once. Its target is unknown. Material for sequencing was PBMCs. This sequence was found in a young woman in good health and CMV-seropositive. The rearrangement uses TRBV2 and TRBJ1-2; TRBD1 is a possible D gene (5 bases). CDR3: CASSEGEGRYYGYTF. The DNA for the CDR3 is TGTGCCAGCAGTGAAGGAGAGGGGAGGTACTATGGCTACACCTTC.